This T cell receptor (beta chain) was profiled in a study of shared clonotypes between healthy human individuals. Findings and limits, study-wide: The study found lower generation probabilities in non-shared clonotypes than in those shared by all four donors. In general, naive subsets displayed greater estimated richness than memory subsets did.

Method: immunoSEQ multiplex PCR; TCRdb's copy keeps in-frame clones and lacks some. The table has 2 million to 3 million clones, roughly 93% seen once. As regards this clone: Its antigen is currently unknown.

It was into CD45RA+ naive and CD45RA-negative memory subsets that the CD4+ cells were split. V lost 8 bases and J lost 10; bases outside the gene matches: 8. The CDR3 is 13 amino acids. Germline CDR1 SNHLY, CDR2 FYNNEI. The receptor's source is a man aged 18 to 29 in good health. Some clones in this sample may be carry-over from other donors' samples. The sample was naive CD4+ T cells from PBMCs. Subset here: CD45RA+ positively selected. This sequence joins TRBV2 and TRBJ1-4; 9 bases align to TRBD1. CDR3 nucleotides: TGTGCCAGCGGGGGACAGGGCTTGGGAAAACTGTTTTTT. Protein product: CASGGQGLGKLFF.